Only a few counts were recorded for the clone carrying this TCR beta chain. Its antigen is not known. The sample originates from a study of T cell repertoires in cytomegalovirus infection. Study-level background: CMV infection and matching HLA type were both indicated by public TCR beta signatures.

From the reads, TCRdb called clonotypes with MiXCR, one entry per CDR3 protein. The repertoire holds just over 150,000 distinct CDR3 sequences, with around 20% as singletons. Study-wide findings and caveats: Dominating the ex vivo response were TCR beta clonotypes that were CMV-specific and HLA-C-restricted. Cumulated frequencies of public TCR beta families served to identify carriers of CMV plus the relevant HLA.

Germline V CDR1 and CDR2: SGHTS, YDEGEE. The CDR3 runs to 16 residues. With V trimmed by 0 bases and J by 3 bases, 5 bases remained unmatched. Source material: PBMCs. This chain joins TRBV5-8 and TRBJ2-2, with 7 bases matching TRBD2. This TCR derives from a human donor in good health (CMV status not recorded). Some clones in this sample may be carry-over from other donors' samples. The CDR3 loop reads CASSLEAGPYTGELFF. DNA of the CDR3: TGTGCCAGCAGCTTGGAAGCGGGACCCTACACCGGGGAGCTGTTTTTT.